These T cell receptor beta chains were read from a single sample in a study of identical twins. TCRdb re-called the 5' RACE reads through MiXCR, storing one row per CDR3 protein. This table holds around 680,000 distinct CDR3 sequences, 8.6% found once. This sample was also put to use in a study of yellow fever vaccine responses in identical twins.

The specimen sequenced was PBMCs. The receptors here all came from a woman younger than 35 in good health. Both conserved end residues are part of each CDR3. A D gene is named only where the DNA matches it firmly. Not every row has a clone size; where given, it reads once, few, many or a size class.

clone_size: many; v_call: TRBV12-3/TRBV12-4; d_call: -; j_call: TRBJ2-1; cdr3_nt: TGTGCCAGCAGTTCCGGACGGCCCGGTGAGGGGTTCTTC; cdr3_aa: CASSSGRPGEGFF
clone_size: many; v_call: TRBV12-3/TRBV12-4; d_call: -; j_call: TRBJ2-2; cdr3_nt: TGTGCCAGCAGTTTATATAACACCGGGGAGCTGTTTTTT; cdr3_aa: CASSLYNTGELFF
clone_size: few; v_call: TRBV5-6; d_call: -; j_call: TRBJ1-2; cdr3_nt: TGTGCCAGCAGCTTGCGGGTCCGGGTTAGTGGCTACACCTTC; cdr3_aa: CASSLRVRVSGYTF
clone_size: few; v_call: TRBV6-6; d_call: -; j_call: TRBJ1-1; cdr3_nt: TGTGCCAGCGGAGGATTGAACACTGAAGCTTTCTTT; cdr3_aa: CASGGLNTEAFF
clone_size: many; v_call: TRBV5-1; d_call: -; j_call: TRBJ1-1; cdr3_nt: TGCGCCAGCAGCCCCAGGACAGACCGGGGCACTGAAGCTTTCTTT; cdr3_aa: CASSPRTDRGTEAFF
clone_size: few; v_call: TRBV10-2; d_call: TRBD2; j_call: TRBJ2-1; cdr3_nt: TGCGCCAGCAGTGAGTTGGAGCGGGGGTACAATGAGCAGTTCTTC; cdr3_aa: CASSELERGYNEQFF
clone_size: few; v_call: TRBV2; d_call: TRBD1; j_call: TRBJ2-3; cdr3_nt: TGTGCCAGCAGACACAGGGGGAGCACAGATACGCAGTATTTT; cdr3_aa: CASRHRGSTDTQYF
clone_size: few; v_call: TRBV29-1; d_call: -; j_call: TRBJ2-3; cdr3_nt: TGCAGCGTTGAAGATGCCAGGGGAAGAGCAGATACGCAGTATTTT; cdr3_aa: CSVEDARGRADTQYF
clone_size: few; v_call: TRBV15; d_call: -; j_call: TRBJ2-7; cdr3_nt: TGTGCCACCAGCAGAGCAGGCAGGTACGAGCAGTACTTC; cdr3_aa: CATSRAGRYEQYF
clone_size: many; v_call: TRBV5-1; d_call: -; j_call: TRBJ1-6; cdr3_nt: TGCGCCAGCAGCTTGGATAATTCACCCCTCCACTTT; cdr3_aa: CASSLDNSPLHF
clone_size: few; v_call: TRBV6-5; d_call: -; j_call: TRBJ1-1; cdr3_nt: TGTGCCAGCAGTAACCCCAGACCGGGAGGGTACACTGAAGCTTTCTTT; cdr3_aa: CASSNPRPGGYTEAFF
clone_size: once; v_call: TRBV30; d_call: -; j_call: TRBJ2-2; cdr3_nt: TGTGCCTGGATGATCCGCCTTGGTGGGGAGCTGTTTTTT; cdr3_aa: CAWMIRLGGELFF
clone_size: many; v_call: TRBV27; d_call: -; j_call: TRBJ2-3; cdr3_nt: TGTGCCAGCAGTTTGAAGGGCCCCGCCACAGATACGCAGTATTTT; cdr3_aa: CASSLKGPATDTQYF
clone_size: -; v_call: TRBV7-6; d_call: TRBD2; j_call: TRBJ2-2; cdr3_nt: TGTGCCAGCAGCTTAGCCAGCGGGATTACCGGGGAGCTGTTTTTT; cdr3_aa: CASSLASGITGELFF
clone_size: -; v_call: TRBV10-3; d_call: TRBD1; j_call: TRBJ1-2; cdr3_nt: TGTGCCATCACCTCCGGACAGGGGGGGAACTATGGCTACACCTTC; cdr3_aa: CAITSGQGGNYGYTF
clone_size: -; v_call: TRBV19; d_call: -; j_call: TRBJ2-7; cdr3_nt: TGTGCCAGTAGCCCAGGAAACGGAGTCTACGAGCAGTACTTC; cdr3_aa: CASSPGNGVYEQYF
clone_size: few; v_call: TRBV27; d_call: -; j_call: TRBJ2-7; cdr3_nt: TGTGCCAGCAGTCACGACAGATACCACTACGAGCAGTACTTC; cdr3_aa: CASSHDRYHYEQYF
clone_size: many; v_call: TRBV12-3/TRBV12-4; d_call: -; j_call: TRBJ2-7; cdr3_nt: TGTGCCAGCAGTCAAGGAGCGTTCTCCTACGAGCAGTACTTC; cdr3_aa: CASSQGAFSYEQYF
clone_size: -; v_call: TRBV10-3; d_call: TRBD2; j_call: TRBJ2-1; cdr3_nt: TGTGCCATCAGTGATCTAGCGGGGGGACACAATGAGCAGTTCTTC; cdr3_aa: CAISDLAGGHNEQFF
clone_size: -; v_call: TRBV11-2; d_call: -; j_call: TRBJ2-3; cdr3_nt: TGTGCCAGCAGACCGTTAACAGGGCGGTTGACAGATACGCAGTATTTT; cdr3_aa: CASRPLTGRLTDTQYF
clone_size: many; v_call: TRBV29-1; d_call: -; j_call: TRBJ2-2; cdr3_nt: TGCAGCGTTGAAAGTGCAGGAACGAACACCGGGGAGCTGTTTTTT; cdr3_aa: CSVESAGTNTGELFF
clone_size: -; v_call: TRBV12-3/TRBV12-4; d_call: -; j_call: TRBJ2-3; cdr3_nt: TGTGCCAGCAGTCCCGGGACTCTCACAGATACGCAGTATTTT; cdr3_aa: CASSPGTLTDTQYF
clone_size: -; v_call: TRBV7-9; d_call: -; j_call: TRBJ2-3; cdr3_nt: TGTGCCAGCAGCTTAGTGACAGCGGCTAGCACAGATACGCAGTATTTT; cdr3_aa: CASSLVTAASTDTQYF
clone_size: few; v_call: TRBV6-5; d_call: TRBD1; j_call: TRBJ1-2; cdr3_nt: TGTGCCAGCAGTTACGGGACAGGATTTTATGGCTACACCTTC; cdr3_aa: CASSYGTGFYGYTF
clone_size: few; v_call: TRBV19; d_call: TRBD1; j_call: TRBJ2-1; cdr3_nt: TGTGCCAGTGCCATCGACAGGGGCTCCTACAATGAGCAGTTCTTC; cdr3_aa: CASAIDRGSYNEQFF
clone_size: few; v_call: TRBV10-3; d_call: -; j_call: TRBJ1-1; cdr3_nt: TGTGCCATCAACGGACAGATGAACACTGAAGCTTTCTTT; cdr3_aa: CAINGQMNTEAFF
clone_size: -; v_call: TRBV5-1; d_call: -; j_call: TRBJ1-1; cdr3_nt: TGCGCCAGCAGCTTGGACCTCACGGGCTCTACGGCTTTCTTT; cdr3_aa: CASSLDLTGSTAFF
clone_size: many; v_call: TRBV7-9; d_call: -; j_call: TRBJ2-7; cdr3_nt: TGTGCCAGCAGCTTCCTTACGGGAGTCCACTACGAGCAGTACTTC; cdr3_aa: CASSFLTGVHYEQYF
clone_size: -; v_call: TRBV7-2; d_call: TRBD2; j_call: TRBJ2-7; cdr3_nt: TGTGCCAGCAGACCCCCGTATAGCGGGCTCTCCTACGAGCAGTACTTC; cdr3_aa: CASRPPYSGLSYEQYF
clone_size: many; v_call: TRBV6-5; d_call: -; j_call: TRBJ1-2; cdr3_nt: TGTGCCAGCAGTTACTCGGGTCTATCCGGGACCATTAACTATGGCTACACCTTC; cdr3_aa: CASSYSGLSGTINYGYTF
clone_size: few; v_call: TRBV29-1; d_call: TRBD2; j_call: TRBJ2-1; cdr3_nt: TGCAGCGGGGGACTAGCGGGAGACAATGAGCAGTTCTTC; cdr3_aa: CSGGLAGDNEQFF
clone_size: -; v_call: TRBV5-1; d_call: -; j_call: TRBJ1-1; cdr3_nt: TGCGCCAGCAGCTTACGGGTTGACACTGAAGCTTTCTTT; cdr3_aa: CASSLRVDTEAFF
clone_size: many; v_call: TRBV7-3; d_call: TRBD1; j_call: TRBJ1-1; cdr3_nt: TGTGCCAGCAGCTTGACGGGACAGGACACTGAAGCTTTCTTT; cdr3_aa: CASSLTGQDTEAFF
clone_size: many; v_call: TRBV11-2; d_call: -; j_call: TRBJ1-6; cdr3_nt: TGTGCCAGCAGGGGAAGGGGGGAGAGCTCCTATAATTCACCCCTCCACTTT; cdr3_aa: CASRGRGESSYNSPLHF
clone_size: -; v_call: TRBV2; d_call: -; j_call: TRBJ1-2; cdr3_nt: TGTGCCAGCAGTGAAAGTACTGTCTACACCTTC; cdr3_aa: CASSESTVYTF
clone_size: many; v_call: TRBV24-1; d_call: -; j_call: TRBJ2-1; cdr3_nt: TGTGCCACCAGTTGGGGGAGTCTGTACAATGAGCAGTTCTTC; cdr3_aa: CATSWGSLYNEQFF
clone_size: few; v_call: TRBV20-1; d_call: TRBD1; j_call: TRBJ1-5; cdr3_nt: TGCAGTGCTAGAGGGGACAGGGGGCGGAATCAGCCCCAGCATTTT; cdr3_aa: CSARGDRGRNQPQHF
clone_size: few; v_call: TRBV29-1; d_call: TRBD1; j_call: TRBJ2-5; cdr3_nt: TGCAGCTCCAGAGGGGGCGAAGAGACCCAGTACTTC; cdr3_aa: CSSRGGEETQYF
clone_size: -; v_call: TRBV27; d_call: -; j_call: TRBJ2-7; cdr3_nt: TGTGCCAGCAGTTTTCGGGGGCCCCTTACCCACGAGCAGTACTTC; cdr3_aa: CASSFRGPLTHEQYF
clone_size: many; v_call: TRBV7-9; d_call: -; j_call: TRBJ2-7; cdr3_nt: TGTGCCAGCAGCCATCCAGGGGAGGGATCCTACGAGCAGTACTTC; cdr3_aa: CASSHPGEGSYEQYF
clone_size: -; v_call: TRBV12-3/TRBV12-4; d_call: TRBD1; j_call: TRBJ2-2; cdr3_nt: TGTGCCAGCGGATTCCCATTGGGGACAGGCAAAAACACCGGGGAGCTGTTTTTT; cdr3_aa: CASGFPLGTGKNTGELFF
clone_size: few; v_call: TRBV7-9; d_call: -; j_call: TRBJ2-7; cdr3_nt: TGTGCCAGCAGCCCCAGCGGAGGACAGAAAAGCTACGAGCAGTACTTC; cdr3_aa: CASSPSGGQKSYEQYF
clone_size: -; v_call: TRBV30; d_call: -; j_call: TRBJ2-7; cdr3_nt: TGTGCCTGGGCTGAACCGGACAGTTACGAGCAGTACTTC; cdr3_aa: CAWAEPDSYEQYF
clone_size: -; v_call: TRBV20-1; d_call: TRBD1; j_call: TRBJ1-5; cdr3_nt: TGCAGTGCTAGCTTACGACAGGGGCTTTGGCAGCCCCAGCATTTT; cdr3_aa: CSASLRQGLWQPQHF
clone_size: many; v_call: TRBV12-3/TRBV12-4; d_call: -; j_call: TRBJ2-7; cdr3_nt: TGTGCCAGCAGCCTACAGGGGGGGCTCTACGAGCAGTACTTC; cdr3_aa: CASSLQGGLYEQYF
clone_size: few; v_call: TRBV29-1; d_call: -; j_call: TRBJ2-7; cdr3_nt: TGCAGCATCAGCCGGGACGCTACCTACGAGCAGTACTTC; cdr3_aa: CSISRDATYEQYF